These T cell receptor beta chains were read from a single sample in a study of blood T cell repertoires in COVID-19. The data were produced by immunoSEQ multiplex PCR, yet TCRdb's version contains in-frame clones alone and is incomplete. The table has just over 40,000 clones, roughly 83% seen once. Sequences were obtained from peripheral blood. The receptors were sampled from a woman between 55 and 75 years old with acute or convalescent COVID-19. CDR3s leave out the opening cysteine and the closing phenylalanine or tryptophan. Each record gives: V gene, J gene, CDR3 protein.

TRBV15	TRBJ1-1	ATSGGTANTEAF
TRBV10-3	TRBJ2-3	AISEGLAGGQSKTSTDTQY
TRBV9	TRBJ1-2	ASSSRDRPNYGYT
TRBV2	TRBJ2-5	ASTRDRGEEETQY
TRBV19	TRBJ1-5	ASSSDRAKPQH
TRBV7-9	TRBJ2-7	ASSLEPGGSSYEQY
TRBV6-5	TRBJ1-5	ASTTGINQPQH
TRBV7-9	TRBJ2-7	ASSSFYEQY
TRBV25-1	TRBJ1-1	ASTITGDMRNTEAF
TRBV11-3	TRBJ2-3	ASSLGQGATQY
TRBV7-3	TRBJ2-7	ASSIPGYEQY
TRBV13	TRBJ2-7	ASSRYSGRAYEQY
TRBV5-4	TRBJ1-1	ASSQENTEAF
TRBV7-2	TRBJ1-2	ASSAGLQPGYGYT
TRBV4-1	TRBJ1-4	ASSQDWGVATNEKLF
TRBV6-4	TRBJ2-7	AGEPVPRGHEQY
TRBV5-4	TRBJ2-1	ASSTYNEQF
TRBV28	TRBJ2-1	ASTPAGGFSGVGDSYNEQF
TRBV23-1	TRBJ2-3	ASSPTRGTDTQY
TRBV4-1	TRBJ2-7	ASSLLSGGYEQY
TRBV10-1	TRBJ2-7	ASSPARKASYEQY
TRBV4-2	TRBJ1-4	ASSQAGTGYEKLF
TRBV3-1/TRBV3-2	TRBJ1-1	ASSQEGLGTEAF
TRBV27	TRBJ1-1	ASSFRGNTEAF